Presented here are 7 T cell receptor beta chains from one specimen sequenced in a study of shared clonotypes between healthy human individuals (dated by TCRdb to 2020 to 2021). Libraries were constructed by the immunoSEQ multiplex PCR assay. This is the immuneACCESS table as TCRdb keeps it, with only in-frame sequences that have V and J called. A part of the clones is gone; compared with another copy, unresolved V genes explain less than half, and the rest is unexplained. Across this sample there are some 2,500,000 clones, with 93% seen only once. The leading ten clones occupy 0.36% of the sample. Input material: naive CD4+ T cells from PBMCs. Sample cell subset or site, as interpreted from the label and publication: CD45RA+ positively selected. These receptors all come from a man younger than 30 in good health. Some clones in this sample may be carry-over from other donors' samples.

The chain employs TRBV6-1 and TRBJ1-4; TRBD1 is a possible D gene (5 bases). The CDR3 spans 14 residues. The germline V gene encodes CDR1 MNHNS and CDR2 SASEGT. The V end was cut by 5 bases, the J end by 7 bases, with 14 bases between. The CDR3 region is CASSNSGSGEKLFF. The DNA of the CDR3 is TGTGCCAGCAGTAATTCAGGGTCCGGTGAAAAACTGTTTTTT.

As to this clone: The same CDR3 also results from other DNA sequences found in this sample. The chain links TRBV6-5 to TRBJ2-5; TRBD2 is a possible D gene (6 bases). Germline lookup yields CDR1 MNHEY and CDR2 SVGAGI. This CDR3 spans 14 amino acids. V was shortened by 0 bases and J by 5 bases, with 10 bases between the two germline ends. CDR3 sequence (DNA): TGTGCCAGCAGTTACTCGCCGGGACTGGAGACCCAGTACTTC. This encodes CASSYSPGLETQYF.

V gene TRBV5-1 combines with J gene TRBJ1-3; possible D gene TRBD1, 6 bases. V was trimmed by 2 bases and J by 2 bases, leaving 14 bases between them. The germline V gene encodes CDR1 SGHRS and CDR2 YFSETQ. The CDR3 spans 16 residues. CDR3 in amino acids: CASSLTSGVTGNTIYF. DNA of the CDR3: TGCGCCAGCAGCTTAACGTCAGGGGTGACTGGAAACACCATATATTTT.

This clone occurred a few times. CDR3: CASSVGQNTEAFF. The DNA for the CDR3 is TGTGCCAGCAGCGTCGGACAGAACACTGAAGCTTTCTTT. The chain recombines TRBV5-4 with TRBJ1-1; TRBD1 is a possible D gene (5 bases). The V gene lost 4 bases and the J gene lost 1 base, with 8 bases spanning the gap. The CDR3 contains 13 residues. CDR1 and CDR2 (germline): SGHNT, YYREEE (reference sequence).

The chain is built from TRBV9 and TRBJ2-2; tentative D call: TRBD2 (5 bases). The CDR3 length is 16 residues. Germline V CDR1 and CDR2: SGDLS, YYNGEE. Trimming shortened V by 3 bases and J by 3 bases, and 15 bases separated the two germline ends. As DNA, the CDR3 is TGTGCCAGCAGCGCCCTTGGGAGATCCTACACCGGGGAGCTGTTTTTT. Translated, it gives CASSALGRSYTGELFF.

The CDR3 region has the DNA TGTGCCATCAGTGAGTCTAGGACAGGGGCTTCCTCTAACTATGGCTACACCTTC. Translating it yields CAISESRTGASSNYGYTF. V and J are TRBV10-3 and TRBJ1-2; TRBD1 matches 9 bases. Trimming cost V 0 bases and J 0 bases; bases outside gene matches: 8. Germline assignment: CDR1 ENHRY and CDR2 SYGVKD. There are 18 residues in the CDR3.

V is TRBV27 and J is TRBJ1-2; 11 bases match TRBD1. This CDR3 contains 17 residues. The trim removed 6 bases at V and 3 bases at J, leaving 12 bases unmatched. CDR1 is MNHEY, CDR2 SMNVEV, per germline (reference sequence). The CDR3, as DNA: TGTGCCAGCAGGACAACCCGGACAGGGGGCGATCACTATGGCTACACCTTC. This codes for CASRTTRTGGDHYGYTF.